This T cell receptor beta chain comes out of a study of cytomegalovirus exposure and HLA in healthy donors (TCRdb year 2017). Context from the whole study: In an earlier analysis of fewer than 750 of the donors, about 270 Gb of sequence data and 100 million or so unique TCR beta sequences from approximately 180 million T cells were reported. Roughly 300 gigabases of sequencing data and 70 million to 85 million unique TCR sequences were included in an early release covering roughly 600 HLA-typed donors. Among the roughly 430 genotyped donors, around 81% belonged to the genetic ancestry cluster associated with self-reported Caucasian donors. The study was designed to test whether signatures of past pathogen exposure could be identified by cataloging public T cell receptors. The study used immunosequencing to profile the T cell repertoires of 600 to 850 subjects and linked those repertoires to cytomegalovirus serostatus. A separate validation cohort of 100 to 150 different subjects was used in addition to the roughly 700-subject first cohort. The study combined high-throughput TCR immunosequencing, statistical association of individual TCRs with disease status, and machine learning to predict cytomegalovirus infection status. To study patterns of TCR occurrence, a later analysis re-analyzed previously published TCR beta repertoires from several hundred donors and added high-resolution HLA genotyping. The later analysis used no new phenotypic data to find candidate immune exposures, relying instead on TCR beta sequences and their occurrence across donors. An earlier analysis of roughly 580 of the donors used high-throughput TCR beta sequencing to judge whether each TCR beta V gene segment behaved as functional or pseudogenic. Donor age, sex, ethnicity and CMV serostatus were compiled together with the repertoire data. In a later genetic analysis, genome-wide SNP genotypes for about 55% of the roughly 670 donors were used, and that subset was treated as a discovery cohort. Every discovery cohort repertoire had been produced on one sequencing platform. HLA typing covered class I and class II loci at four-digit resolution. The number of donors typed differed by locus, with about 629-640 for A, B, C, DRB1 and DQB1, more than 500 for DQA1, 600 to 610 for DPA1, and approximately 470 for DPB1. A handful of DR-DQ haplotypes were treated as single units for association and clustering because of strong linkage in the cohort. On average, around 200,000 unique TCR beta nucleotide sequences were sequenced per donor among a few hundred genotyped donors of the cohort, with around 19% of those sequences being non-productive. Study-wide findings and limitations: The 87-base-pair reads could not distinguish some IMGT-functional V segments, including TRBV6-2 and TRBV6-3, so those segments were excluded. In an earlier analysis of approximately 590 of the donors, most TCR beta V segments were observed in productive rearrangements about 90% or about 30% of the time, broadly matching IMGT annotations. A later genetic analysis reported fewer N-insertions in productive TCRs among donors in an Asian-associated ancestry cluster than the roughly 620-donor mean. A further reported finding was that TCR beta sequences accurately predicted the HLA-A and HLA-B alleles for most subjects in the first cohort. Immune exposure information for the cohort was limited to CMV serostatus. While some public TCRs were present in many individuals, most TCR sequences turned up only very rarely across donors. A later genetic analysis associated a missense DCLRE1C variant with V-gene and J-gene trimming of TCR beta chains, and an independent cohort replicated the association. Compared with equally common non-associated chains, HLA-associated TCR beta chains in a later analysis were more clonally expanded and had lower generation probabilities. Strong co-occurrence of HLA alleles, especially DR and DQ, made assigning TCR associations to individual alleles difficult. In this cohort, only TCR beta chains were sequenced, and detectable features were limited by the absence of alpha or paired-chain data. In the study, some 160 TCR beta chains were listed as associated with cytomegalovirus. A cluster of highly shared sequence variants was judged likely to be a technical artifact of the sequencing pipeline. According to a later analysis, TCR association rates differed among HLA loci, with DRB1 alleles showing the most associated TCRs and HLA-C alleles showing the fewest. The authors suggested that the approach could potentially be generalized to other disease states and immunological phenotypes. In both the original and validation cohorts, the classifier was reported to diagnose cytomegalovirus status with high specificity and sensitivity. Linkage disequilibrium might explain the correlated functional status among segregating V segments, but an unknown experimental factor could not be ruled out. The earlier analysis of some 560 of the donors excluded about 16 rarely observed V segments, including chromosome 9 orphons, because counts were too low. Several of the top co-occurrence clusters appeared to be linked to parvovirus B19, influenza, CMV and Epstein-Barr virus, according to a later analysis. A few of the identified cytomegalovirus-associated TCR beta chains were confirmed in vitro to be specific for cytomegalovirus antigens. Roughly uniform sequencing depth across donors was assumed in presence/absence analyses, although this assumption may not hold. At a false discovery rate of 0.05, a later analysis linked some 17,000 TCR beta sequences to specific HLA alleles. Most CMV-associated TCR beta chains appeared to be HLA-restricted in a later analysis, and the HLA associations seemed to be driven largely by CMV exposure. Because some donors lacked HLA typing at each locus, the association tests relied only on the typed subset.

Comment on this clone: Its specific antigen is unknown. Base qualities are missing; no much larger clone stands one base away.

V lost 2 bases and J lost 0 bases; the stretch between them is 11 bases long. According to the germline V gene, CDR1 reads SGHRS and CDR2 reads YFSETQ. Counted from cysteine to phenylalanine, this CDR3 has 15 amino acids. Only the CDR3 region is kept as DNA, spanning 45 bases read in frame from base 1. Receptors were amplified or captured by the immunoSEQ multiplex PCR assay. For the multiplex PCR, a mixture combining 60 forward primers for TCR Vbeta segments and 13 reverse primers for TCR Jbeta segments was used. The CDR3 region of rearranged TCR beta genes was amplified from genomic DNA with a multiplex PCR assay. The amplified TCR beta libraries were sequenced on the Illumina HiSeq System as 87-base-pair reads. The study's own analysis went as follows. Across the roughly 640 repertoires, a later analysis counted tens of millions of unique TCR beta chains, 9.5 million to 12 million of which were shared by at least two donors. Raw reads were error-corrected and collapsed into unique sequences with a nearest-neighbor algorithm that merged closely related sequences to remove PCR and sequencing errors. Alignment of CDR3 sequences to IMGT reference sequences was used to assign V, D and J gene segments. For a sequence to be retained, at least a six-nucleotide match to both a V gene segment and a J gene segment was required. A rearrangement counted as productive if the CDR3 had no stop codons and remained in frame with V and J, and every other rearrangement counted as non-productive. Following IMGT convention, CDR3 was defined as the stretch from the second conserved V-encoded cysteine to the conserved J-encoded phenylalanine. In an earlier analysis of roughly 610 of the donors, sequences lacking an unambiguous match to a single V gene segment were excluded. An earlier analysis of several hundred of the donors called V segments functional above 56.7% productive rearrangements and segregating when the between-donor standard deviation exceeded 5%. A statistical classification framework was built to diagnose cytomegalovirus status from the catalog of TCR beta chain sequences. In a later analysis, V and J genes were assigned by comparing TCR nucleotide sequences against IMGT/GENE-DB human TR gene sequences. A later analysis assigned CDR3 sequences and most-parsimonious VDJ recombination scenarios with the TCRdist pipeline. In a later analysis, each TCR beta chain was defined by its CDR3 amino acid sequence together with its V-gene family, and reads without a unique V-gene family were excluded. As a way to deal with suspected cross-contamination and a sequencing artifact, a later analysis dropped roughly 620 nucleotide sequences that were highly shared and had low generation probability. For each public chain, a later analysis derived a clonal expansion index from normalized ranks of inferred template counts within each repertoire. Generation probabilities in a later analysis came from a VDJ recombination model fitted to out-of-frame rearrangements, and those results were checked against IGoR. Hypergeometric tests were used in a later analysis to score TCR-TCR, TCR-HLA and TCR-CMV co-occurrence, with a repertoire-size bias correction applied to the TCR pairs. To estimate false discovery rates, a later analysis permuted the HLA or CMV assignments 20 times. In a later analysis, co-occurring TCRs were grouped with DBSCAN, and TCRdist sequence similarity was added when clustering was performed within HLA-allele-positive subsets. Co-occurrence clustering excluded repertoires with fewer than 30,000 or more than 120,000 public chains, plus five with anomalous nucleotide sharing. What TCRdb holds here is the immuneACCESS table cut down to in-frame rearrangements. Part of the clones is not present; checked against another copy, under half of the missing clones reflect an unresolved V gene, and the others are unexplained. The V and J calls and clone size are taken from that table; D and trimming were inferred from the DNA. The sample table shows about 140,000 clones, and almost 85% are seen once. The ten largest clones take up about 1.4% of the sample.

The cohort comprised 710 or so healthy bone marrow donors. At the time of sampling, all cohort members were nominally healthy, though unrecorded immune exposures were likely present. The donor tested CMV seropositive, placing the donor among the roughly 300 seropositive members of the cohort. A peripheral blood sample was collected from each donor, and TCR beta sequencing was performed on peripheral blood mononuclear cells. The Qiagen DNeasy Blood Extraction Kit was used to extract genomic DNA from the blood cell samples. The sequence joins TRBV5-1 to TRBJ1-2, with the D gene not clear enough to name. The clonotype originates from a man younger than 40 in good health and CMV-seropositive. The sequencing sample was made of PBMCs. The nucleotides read TGCGCCAGCAGCTTTGAGCCAACCTCTAACTATGGCTACACCTTC. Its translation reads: CASSFEPTSNYGYTF.